This T cell receptor beta chain was identified in a study of HIV-infected patients and healthy controls. The V and J ends lost 7 bases and 4 bases respectively, with 19 bases between them. CDR3 length: 15 amino acids. Alpha and beta constant-region primers primed reverse transcription of around 540 ng RNA. Alpha and beta chain libraries were made separately by chain-specific third strand synthesis with multiplexing indices. TCRdb redid the calling of the 5' RACE reads with MiXCR, one entry per CDR3 protein. Of 11,000 to 15,000 distinct CDR3 sequences in the sample, roughly 9.9% were seen once. This clonotype is termed medium-sized. Whole blood was used without fractionation, so all unsorted peripheral T cells were included.

Sequenced: blood. The receptor comes from an adult in good health. The J gene is TRBJ1-1, the V gene TRBV12-3 or TRBV12-4; D may be TRBD1 (6 bases). The CDR3 region has the DNA TGTGCCAGCACCCTATCTGGAGGGGGGACCACTGAAGCTTTCTTT. Protein product: CASTLSGGGTTEAFF.